Sequencing of this T cell receptor (beta chain) was carried out in a study of blood T cell repertoires in COVID-19. Study at large: The samples span acute and convalescent COVID-19 from the United States, Italy and Spain. Sample material is recorded as cDNA or gDNA derived from T cells, B-cell-depleted T cells, or PBMCs.

V lost 8 bases and J 4 bases, leaving 18 bases between the germline ends. The germline gives CDR1 MNHNY, CDR2 SVGAGI (reference sequence). The CDR3 consists of 16 residues. Authors' methods: Nucleated cell number was recorded as an estimate derived from reference gene primer amplification. Assay used: immunoSEQ multiplex PCR; TCRdb lists only in-frame clones, some missing. V and J calls and clone size are given by that table; D and trimming were obtained from the DNA. Altogether about 270,000 clones are present, 80% to 85% being singletons, with the ten largest covering around 3.2%. Sequencing was performed on peripheral blood. The V and J genes are TRBV6-6 and TRBJ2-6; perhaps TRBD1 as D (6 bases). This TCR was recovered from a woman aged 60 to 75 with active or convalescent COVID-19. The CDR3 bases are TGTGCCAGCGGGGACACCTCGCCGTACGGGGCCAACGTCCTGACTTTC. This sequence encodes CASGDTSPYGANVLTF.